This T cell receptor beta chain was recorded in a study of cytomegalovirus exposure and HLA in healthy donors. Turning to the study itself: Out of 398 genotyped donors, about 80% belonged to the Caucasian-associated ancestry cluster.

This clone appeared once. Amplification used 60 Vbeta primers and 13 Jbeta primers. The method was immunoSEQ multiplex PCR; TCRdb's version includes in-frame clones alone and lacks a portion of them. Of 180,000 or so clones listed, 80% are singletons. Deletions cut 1 base from V and 3 bases from J, with 11 bases between. The V gene's germline CDR1 is LGHNA and CDR2 YSLEER. The CDR3 is made up of 15 amino acids. Source material: PBMCs. This clonotype was sampled from a woman younger than 45 in good health and CMV-seronegative. The rearrangement uses TRBV4-3 and TRBJ2-3; possible D gene TRBD1, 6 bases. DNA of the CDR3: TGCGCCAGCAGCCAAGGAGACAGGATTACAGATACGCAGTATTTT. Residues: CASSQGDRITDTQYF.